Listed below are T cell receptor beta chains from one sample, sequenced in a study of technical replicates of blood from several donors. Generated by immunoSEQ multiplex PCR, the TCRdb table keeps only in-frame clones and is missing some. Counted here are tens of thousands of clones, roughly 94% occurring once; the ten biggest clones make up 0.34%. Sequenced sample: T cells isolated from PBMCs. These receptors originate from a human donor in good health. The CDR3 runs from the conserved cysteine through the conserved F or W. The order of the fields is V gene, CDR3 protein.

V gene: TRBV9
CDR3 protein: CASSPRGSLYNEQFF

V gene: TRBV27
CDR3 protein: CASSLSTWYREGNEQYF

V gene: TRBV14
CDR3 protein: CASSPRGNTIYF

V gene: TRBV9
CDR3 protein: CASSVGSGPPYEQYF

V gene: TRBV4-1
CDR3 protein: CASSQEGGGPSNQPQHF

V gene: TRBV6-5
CDR3 protein: CASSPPGGGYTF

V gene: TRBV19
CDR3 protein: CASSTTDALSYGYTF

V gene: TRBV11-2
CDR3 protein: CASSLGQSNQPQHF

V gene: TRBV4-1
CDR3 protein: CASSQEIGGANEKLFF

V gene: TRBV5-4
CDR3 protein: CASSPDRGPLDTQYF

V gene: TRBV15
CDR3 protein: CATSRDQGKLWSMNTEAFF

V gene: TRBV7-8
CDR3 protein: CASSPGLAGGPWETQYF

V gene: TRBV6-5
CDR3 protein: CASSYLAGGGYEQYF

V gene: TRBV5-1
CDR3 protein: CAKILHMSAGQREVSYEQYF

V gene: TRBV6-5
CDR3 protein: CASSYEPGLAWSEQYF

V gene: TRBV9
CDR3 protein: CASSTGTGGYTF

V gene: TRBV29-1
CDR3 protein: CSVGLIAATLAETQYF

V gene: TRBV19
CDR3 protein: CASSTPGQKLLQQYF

V gene: TRBV2
CDR3 protein: CASSVQGLFTEAFF

V gene: TRBV5-6
CDR3 protein: CASSLVEYEQYF

V gene: TRBV19
CDR3 protein: CASSYQGNTEAFF

V gene: TRBV7-8
CDR3 protein: CASSGGSGYEQYF

V gene: TRBV11-3
CDR3 protein: CASSLDPGALNTGELFF

V gene: TRBV14
CDR3 protein: CASSQSGRTEAFF

V gene: TRBV27
CDR3 protein: CASSLSDSGYEQYF

V gene: TRBV5-5
CDR3 protein: CASSFGGQTEKLFF

V gene: TRBV27
CDR3 protein: CASSLGVGTFEKLFF

V gene: TRBV6-5
CDR3 protein: CASSRDIKTYEQYF

V gene: TRBV7-9
CDR3 protein: CASSLEVQRAEAFF

V gene: TRBV9
CDR3 protein: CASSVVEQGREKLFF

V gene: TRBV11-2
CDR3 protein: CASSPRDRDHEQYF

V gene: TRBV7-8
CDR3 protein: CASSLALGQGQPQHF

V gene: TRBV4-3
CDR3 protein: CASSQGDGDIFRHEQFF

V gene: TRBV10-3
CDR3 protein: CAILVGDYNEQFF

V gene: TRBV27
CDR3 protein: CASSPSHGHSTYEQYF

V gene: TRBV30
CDR3 protein: CAWTRWTDTQYF

V gene: TRBV9
CDR3 protein: CASSVTTGGADTQYF

V gene: TRBV9
CDR3 protein: CASSPSLREGYEQYF

V gene: TRBV6-1
CDR3 protein: CASSERSTLNTEAFF

V gene: TRBV11-2
CDR3 protein: CASSFGDSGNTIYF